This T cell receptor beta chain derives from a study of vaccination and CD4 T cells after COVID-19. Treatment of the sample: roughly 11-day PBMC culture with coronavirus spike peptide pools or control peptides (ViraFEST assay). A negative selection step was used to isolate CD4+ T cells once culture had run for around 11 days. This clonotype was seen a few times. Antigen specificity is unknown. Sequencing of DNA taken from cultured CD4+ T cells relied on the Oncomine TCR Beta short-read assay. TCRdb independently ran MiXCR on the PCR reads; one entry per CDR3 protein. The top ten hold about 7.8% of the sample, which has 20,000 to 30,000 distinct CDR3 sequences, approximately 56% seen once. CDR3 size: 13 residues. The germline V gene has CDR1 SNHLY and CDR2 FYNNEI. With 6 bases removed from V and 1 base from J, the gap between germline ends came to 9 bases.

The V and J genes are TRBV2 and TRBJ1-1, with D unresolved. The receptor was isolated from a human donor who had recovered from COVID-19. The sequenced sample consisted of CD4+ T cells from blood, cultured in vitro. CDR3 DNA sequence: TGTGCCAGCAGGGCGGCCGAGAACACTGAAGCTTTCTTT. It specifies CASRAAENTEAFF.